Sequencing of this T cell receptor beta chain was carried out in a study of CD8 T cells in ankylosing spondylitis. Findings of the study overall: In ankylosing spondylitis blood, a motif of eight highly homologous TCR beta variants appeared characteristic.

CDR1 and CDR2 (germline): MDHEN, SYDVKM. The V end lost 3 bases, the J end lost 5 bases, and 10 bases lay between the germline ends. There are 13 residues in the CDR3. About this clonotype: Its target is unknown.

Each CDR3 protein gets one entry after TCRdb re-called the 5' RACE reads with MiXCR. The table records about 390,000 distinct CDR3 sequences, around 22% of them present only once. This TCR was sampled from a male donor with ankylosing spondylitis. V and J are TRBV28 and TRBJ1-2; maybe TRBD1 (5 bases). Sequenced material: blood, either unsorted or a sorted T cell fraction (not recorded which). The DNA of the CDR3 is TGTGCCAGCAGTTTGCTGGGGGGGTATGGCTACACCTTC. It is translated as CASSLLGGYGYTF.